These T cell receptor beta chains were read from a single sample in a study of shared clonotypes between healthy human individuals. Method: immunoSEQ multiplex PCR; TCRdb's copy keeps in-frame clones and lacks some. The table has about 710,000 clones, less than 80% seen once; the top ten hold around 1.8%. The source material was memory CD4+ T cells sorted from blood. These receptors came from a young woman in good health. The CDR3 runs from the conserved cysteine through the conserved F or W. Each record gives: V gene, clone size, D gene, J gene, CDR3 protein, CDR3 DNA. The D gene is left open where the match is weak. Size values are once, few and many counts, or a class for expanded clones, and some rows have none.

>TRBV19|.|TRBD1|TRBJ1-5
CASTGQPYNQPQHF
TGTGCCAGTACGGGACAGCCGTACAATCAGCCCCAGCATTTT
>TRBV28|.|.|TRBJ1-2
CASIDQTFVGYTF
TGTGCCAGCATCGATCAGACCTTCGTTGGCTACACCTTC
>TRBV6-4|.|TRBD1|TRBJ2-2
CASSVQGAGGELFF
TGTGCCAGCAGTGTCCAGGGGGCCGGCGGGGAGCTGTTTTTT
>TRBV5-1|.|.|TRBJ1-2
CASSLLGVRGYTF
TGCGCCAGCAGCTTGTTGGGGGTTCGTGGCTACACCTTC
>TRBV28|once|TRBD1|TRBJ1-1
CASWDSHTEAFF
TGTGCCAGCTGGGACAGCCACACTGAAGCTTTCTTT
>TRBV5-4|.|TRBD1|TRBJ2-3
CASSPGQYPQYF
TGTGCCAGCAGCCCGGGACAGTATCCGCAGTATTTT
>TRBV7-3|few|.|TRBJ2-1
CASSLGTRLYNEQFF
TGTGCCAGCAGCTTAGGGACCCGATTATACAATGAGCAGTTCTTC
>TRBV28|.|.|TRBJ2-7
CASSFHGVSYEQYF
TGTGCCAGCAGTTTTCATGGGGTATCCTACGAGCAGTACTTC
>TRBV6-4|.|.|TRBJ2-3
CASSDSRGGGADTQYF
TGTGCCAGCAGTGACTCACGTGGCGGAGGGGCAGATACGCAGTATTTT
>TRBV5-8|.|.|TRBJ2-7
CASSSYPSEQYF
TGTGCCAGCAGCTCTTACCCGAGTGAGCAGTACTTC
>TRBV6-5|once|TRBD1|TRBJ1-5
CASSLGQGNQPQHF
TGTGCCAGCAGCCTCGGACAGGGCAATCAGCCCCAGCATTTT
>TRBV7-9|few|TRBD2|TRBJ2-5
CASSNKNLGTRETQYF
TGTGCCAGCAGCAATAAGAACCTAGGGACTAGAGAGACCCAGTACTTC
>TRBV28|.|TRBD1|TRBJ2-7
CASSPGTGGHYEQYF
TGTGCCAGCAGTCCCGGGACAGGGGGTCACTACGAGCAGTACTTC
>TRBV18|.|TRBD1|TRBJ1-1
CASSRGQGANTEAFF
TGTGCCAGCTCCCGGGGACAGGGGGCGAACACTGAAGCTTTCTTT
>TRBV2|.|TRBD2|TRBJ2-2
CASSERTRATGELFF
TGTGCCAGCAGTGAAAGGACTAGAGCCACCGGGGAGCTGTTTTTT
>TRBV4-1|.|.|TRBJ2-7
CASSQGPWLAPEQYF
TGCGCCAGCAGCCAAGGCCCCTGGCTAGCGCCCGAGCAGTACTTC
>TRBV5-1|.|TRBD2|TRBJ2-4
CASSLEGLATKNIQYF
TGCGCCAGCAGCTTGGAGGGACTAGCCACGAAAAACATTCAGTACTTC
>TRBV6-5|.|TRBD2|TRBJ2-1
CASSYSGLAGVSEQFF
TGTGCCAGCAGTTATTCTGGGCTAGCGGGAGTTAGTGAGCAGTTCTTC
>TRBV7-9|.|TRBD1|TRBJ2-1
CASSLRQGVVNEQFF
TGTGCCAGCAGCTTAAGACAGGGCGTAGTGAATGAGCAGTTCTTC
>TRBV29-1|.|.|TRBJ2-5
CSVFRGLEETQYF
TGCAGCGTTTTTCGGGGCCTCGAAGAGACCCAGTACTTC
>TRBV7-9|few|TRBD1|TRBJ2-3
CASSPSSTGVADTQYF
TGTGCCAGCAGCCCCTCTTCGACAGGGGTAGCAGATACGCAGTATTTT
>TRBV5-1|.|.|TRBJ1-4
CASCRTMRFNEKLFF
TGCGCCAGCTGTAGGACAATGCGCTTTAATGAAAAACTGTTTTTT
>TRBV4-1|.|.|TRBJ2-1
CASRKGQDLYNEQFF
TGCGCCAGCAGGAAGGGGCAGGACCTTTACAATGAGCAGTTCTTC
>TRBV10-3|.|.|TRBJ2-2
CAISPTTGELFF
TGTGCCATCAGTCCCACTACCGGGGAGCTGTTTTTT
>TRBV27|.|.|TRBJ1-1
CASSLHRNTEAFF
TGTGCCAGCAGTTTACATCGGAACACTGAAGCTTTCTTT
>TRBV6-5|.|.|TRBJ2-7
CASSELLGGYEQYF
TGTGCCAGCAGTGAGCTTTTAGGGGGCTACGAGCAGTACTTC
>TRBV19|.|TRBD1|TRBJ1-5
CASTSGTGAKPQHF
TGTGCCAGTACCTCCGGGACAGGGGCGAAGCCCCAGCATTTT
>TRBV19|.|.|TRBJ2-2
CASTHRERTTGELFF
TGTGCCAGTACCCACAGGGAACGGACCACCGGGGAGCTGTTTTTT
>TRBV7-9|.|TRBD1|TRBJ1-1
CASSNTGGFAEAFF
TGTGCCAGCAGTAATACAGGGGGGTTCGCTGAAGCTTTCTTT
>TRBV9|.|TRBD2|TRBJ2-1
CASSSEPGLAGQFF
TGTGCCAGCAGCTCGGAGCCGGGACTAGCGGGGCAGTTCTTC
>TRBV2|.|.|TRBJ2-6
CASSIGSPGANVLTF
TGTGCCAGCAGTATCGGGTCTCCCGGGGCCAACGTCCTGACTTTC
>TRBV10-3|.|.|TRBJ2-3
CAISVMVGDTQYF
TGTGCCATCAGTGTTATGGTGGGGGATACGCAGTATTTT
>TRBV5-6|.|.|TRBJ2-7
CASSLSPRAYEQYF
TGTGCCAGCAGCTTGTCACCCAGGGCCTACGAGCAGTACTTC
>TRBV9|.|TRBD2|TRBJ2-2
CASSKGLAGANWELFF
TGTGCCAGCAGCAAGGGACTAGCGGGAGCCAATTGGGAGCTGTTTTTT
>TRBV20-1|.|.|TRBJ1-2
CSAIVNYGYTF
TGCAGTGCTATAGTAAACTATGGCTACACCTTC
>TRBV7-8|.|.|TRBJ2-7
CASSSRGPGAEQYF
TGTGCCAGCAGCTCCAGAGGCCCCGGGGCCGAGCAGTACTTC
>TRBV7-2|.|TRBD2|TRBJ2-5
CASGGLAGPQETQYF
TGTGCCAGCGGAGGACTAGCGGGACCACAAGAGACCCAGTACTTC
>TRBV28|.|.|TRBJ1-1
CASSSPRDNTEAFF
TGTGCCAGCAGTTCCCCTAGGGATAACACTGAAGCTTTCTTT